What follows describes a single T cell receptor beta chain. Its specificity is unknown. This record comes from a study of cytomegalovirus exposure and HLA in healthy donors. Study-wide points: Trimming of TCR beta V- and J-genes showed a link, identified in a later analysis, to a missense DCLRE1C variant. Reports showed the classifier diagnosing cytomegalovirus status with high specificity and sensitivity.

The primer mix had 60 Vbeta and 13 Jbeta primers. Only in-frame clones appear in the TCRdb table, and some are missing; sequencing was by immunoSEQ multiplex PCR. In all, the sample yields roughly 140,000 clones. The CDR3 has 14 residues. V was clipped by 6 bases and J by 4 bases; unmatched bases: 7. CDR1 and CDR2 (germline): ENHRY, SYGVKD. This clonotype was sampled from a man aged 40-49 years in good health and CMV-seronegative. This rearrangement joins TRBV10-3 to TRBJ1-1; 8 positions agree with TRBD1. The sequencing input was PBMCs. In nucleotides, the CDR3 is TGTGCCATCAGGGGGACAGGAGGCAGCACTGAAGCTTTCTTT. It translates to CAIRGTGGSTEAFF.